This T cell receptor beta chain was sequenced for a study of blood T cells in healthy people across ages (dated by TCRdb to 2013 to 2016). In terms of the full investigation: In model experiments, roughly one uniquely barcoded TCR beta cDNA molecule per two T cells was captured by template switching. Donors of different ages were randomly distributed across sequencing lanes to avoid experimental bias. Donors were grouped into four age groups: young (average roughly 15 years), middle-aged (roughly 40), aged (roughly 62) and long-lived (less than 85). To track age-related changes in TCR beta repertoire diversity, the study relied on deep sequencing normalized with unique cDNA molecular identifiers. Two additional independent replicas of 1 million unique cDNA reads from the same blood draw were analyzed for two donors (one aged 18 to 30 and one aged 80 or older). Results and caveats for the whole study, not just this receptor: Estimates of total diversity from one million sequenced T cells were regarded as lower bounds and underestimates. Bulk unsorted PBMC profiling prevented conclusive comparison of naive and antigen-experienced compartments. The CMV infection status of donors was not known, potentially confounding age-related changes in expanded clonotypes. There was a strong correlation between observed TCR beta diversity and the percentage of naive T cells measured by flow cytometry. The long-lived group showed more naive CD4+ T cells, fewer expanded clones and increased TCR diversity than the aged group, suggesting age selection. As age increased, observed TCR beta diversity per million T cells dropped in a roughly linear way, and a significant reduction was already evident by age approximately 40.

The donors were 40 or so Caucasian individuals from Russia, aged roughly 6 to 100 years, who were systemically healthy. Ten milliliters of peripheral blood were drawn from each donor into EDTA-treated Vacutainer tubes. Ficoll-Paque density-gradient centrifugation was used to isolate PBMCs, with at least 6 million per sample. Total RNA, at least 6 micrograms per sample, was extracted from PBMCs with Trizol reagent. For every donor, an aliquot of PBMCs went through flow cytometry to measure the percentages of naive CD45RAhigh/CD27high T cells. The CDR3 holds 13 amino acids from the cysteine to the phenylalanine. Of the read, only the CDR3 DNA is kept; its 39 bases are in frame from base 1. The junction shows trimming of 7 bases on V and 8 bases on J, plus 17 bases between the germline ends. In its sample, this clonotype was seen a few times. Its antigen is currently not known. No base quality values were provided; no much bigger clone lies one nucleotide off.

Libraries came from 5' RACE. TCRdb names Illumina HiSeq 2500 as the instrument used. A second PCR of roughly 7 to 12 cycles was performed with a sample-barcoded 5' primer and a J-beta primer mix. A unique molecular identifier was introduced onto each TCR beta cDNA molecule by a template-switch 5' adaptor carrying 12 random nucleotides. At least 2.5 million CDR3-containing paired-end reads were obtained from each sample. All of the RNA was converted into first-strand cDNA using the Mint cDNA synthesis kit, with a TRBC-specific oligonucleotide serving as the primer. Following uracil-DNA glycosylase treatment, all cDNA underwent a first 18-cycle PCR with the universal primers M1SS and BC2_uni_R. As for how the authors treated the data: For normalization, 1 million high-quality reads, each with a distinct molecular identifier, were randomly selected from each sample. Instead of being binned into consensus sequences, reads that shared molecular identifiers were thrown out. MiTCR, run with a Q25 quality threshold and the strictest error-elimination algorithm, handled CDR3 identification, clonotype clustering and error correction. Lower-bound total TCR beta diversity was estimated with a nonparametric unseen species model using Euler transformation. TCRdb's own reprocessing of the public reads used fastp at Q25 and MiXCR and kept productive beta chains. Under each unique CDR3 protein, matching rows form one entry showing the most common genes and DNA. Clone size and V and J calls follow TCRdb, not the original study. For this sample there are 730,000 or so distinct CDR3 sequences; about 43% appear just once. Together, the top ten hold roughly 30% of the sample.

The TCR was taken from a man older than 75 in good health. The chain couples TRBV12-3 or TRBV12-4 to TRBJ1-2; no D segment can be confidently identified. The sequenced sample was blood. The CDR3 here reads CASTPQAPGGYTF. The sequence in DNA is TGTGCCAGCACCCCTCAGGCCCCGGGCGGCTACACCTTC.